A selection of T cell receptor beta chains follows, all from one sample in a study of shared clonotypes between healthy human individuals. Sequencing used immunoSEQ multiplex PCR; TCRdb keeps in-frame clones, though not all of them. Of 550,000 to 700,000 clones in the sample, about 80% were seen once. Sequenced input: memory CD4+ T cells sorted from blood. These receptors were obtained from a woman in her twenties or thirties in good health. Both conserved end residues are part of each CDR3. A D gene is named only where the DNA matches it firmly. Some rows have no size entry. The others give once, few or many, or a class for an expanded clone.

clone_size: NA; j_call: TRBJ2-4; d_call: TRBD1; v_call: TRBV28; cdr3_nt: TGTGCCAGCAGTCCCCGGGCCTCCAGGGGGGCCAAAAACATTCAGTACTTC; cdr3_aa: CASSPRASRGAKNIQYF
clone_size: many; j_call: TRBJ2-1; d_call: NA; v_call: TRBV6-6; cdr3_nt: TGTGCCAGCAGTTACATGGCGGGGAAGAACAATGAGCAGTTCTTC; cdr3_aa: CASSYMAGKNNEQFF
clone_size: once; j_call: TRBJ2-1; d_call: TRBD2; v_call: TRBV5-1; cdr3_nt: TGCGCCAGCAGACTAGCGGGAGAGGGCTCCTACAATGAGCAGTTCTTC; cdr3_aa: CASRLAGEGSYNEQFF
clone_size: NA; j_call: TRBJ1-4; d_call: NA; v_call: TRBV5-6; cdr3_nt: TGTGCCAGCAGCCCTTGGTCACAGACTAATGAAAAACTGTTTTTT; cdr3_aa: CASSPWSQTNEKLFF
clone_size: NA; j_call: TRBJ2-1; d_call: NA; v_call: TRBV5-1; cdr3_nt: TGCGCCAGCAGCGCCTCTAGCGCTAACTACAATGAGCAGTTCTTC; cdr3_aa: CASSASSANYNEQFF
clone_size: NA; j_call: TRBJ2-7; d_call: NA; v_call: TRBV7-7; cdr3_nt: TGTGCCAGCAGCTTGACCGGGGCTGAAGAGGCTTCCTTC; cdr3_aa: CASSLTGAEEASF
clone_size: NA; j_call: TRBJ1-5; d_call: NA; v_call: TRBV6-1; cdr3_nt: TGTGCCAGCAGTGGCGGGACGGATTATCAGCCCCAGCATTTT; cdr3_aa: CASSGGTDYQPQHF
clone_size: NA; j_call: TRBJ2-7; d_call: TRBD2; v_call: TRBV11-1; cdr3_nt: TGTGCCAGCAGCCTGAGTAGCGGGAGTTCCTACGAGCAGTACTTC; cdr3_aa: CASSLSSGSSYEQYF
clone_size: few; j_call: TRBJ1-2; d_call: NA; v_call: TRBV2; cdr3_nt: TGTGCCAGCACGATGAGGGGCGCGGGAAACTATGGCTACACCTTC; cdr3_aa: CASTMRGAGNYGYTF
clone_size: NA; j_call: TRBJ1-2; d_call: NA; v_call: TRBV5-1; cdr3_nt: TGCGCCAGCAGCCCCGCGGAGGACGCGGGCACCTTC; cdr3_aa: CASSPAEDAGTF
clone_size: NA; j_call: TRBJ2-5; d_call: NA; v_call: TRBV5-1; cdr3_nt: TGCGCCAGGACTAGCCAAGAGACCCAGTACTTC; cdr3_aa: CARTSQETQYF
clone_size: few; j_call: TRBJ1-2; d_call: NA; v_call: TRBV5-5; cdr3_nt: TGTGCCAGCATGAGGGGTCAGGGAGATGGCTACACCTTC; cdr3_aa: CASMRGQGDGYTF
clone_size: NA; j_call: TRBJ2-3; d_call: NA; v_call: TRBV15; cdr3_nt: TGTGCCACCAGCAGAGAGGGGGGCGGGGGAACAGATACGCAGTATTTT; cdr3_aa: CATSREGGGGTDTQYF
clone_size: NA; j_call: TRBJ1-4; d_call: NA; v_call: TRBV11-2; cdr3_nt: TGTGCCAGCAGTTTTGACAGTTCGCCTAATGAAAAACTGTTTTTT; cdr3_aa: CASSFDSSPNEKLFF